Following are 31 T cell receptor beta chains from one sample sequenced in a study of shared clonotypes between healthy human individuals. Libraries were prepared by immunoSEQ multiplex PCR; TCRdb keeps only in-frame clonotypes and omits some of them. The sample has about 360,000 clones, around 67% seen once. Sequenced input: memory CD4+ T cells sorted from blood. Subset reported: CD45RA-negative fraction. The receptors derive from a man aged 25-45 years in good health.

This clone occurred many times. CDR3 nucleotides: TGTGCCACCGACGACAAGGGGAATCAGCCCCAGCATTTT. It yields the protein CATDDKGNQPQHF. The chain carries TRBV2 and TRBJ1-5, with a weak D call TRBD1 (5 bases). The CDR3 sequence is 13 residues long. Germline CDR1 SNHLY, CDR2 FYNNEI. Deletions cut 10 bases from V and 4 bases from J, with 14 bases between.

This clone was counted at least ten times. The chain joins TRBV11-2 to TRBJ1-6; TRBD1 aligns across 10 bases. CDR1 is SGHAT and CDR2 is FQNNGV in the germline V gene. The CDR3 runs to 14 residues. The V gene end was trimmed by 6 bases and the J gene end by 9 bases; junction bases not matched to a gene: 5. The CDR3 DNA is TGTGCCAGCAGGTTGACAGGGGGCGGTTCACCCCTCCACTTT. This codes for CASRLTGGGSPLHF.

The gene calls are TRBV19 and TRBJ2-4; 7 bases map to TRBD1. Germline V lookup: CDR1 LNHDA, CDR2 SQIVND (reference sequence). Losses at the gene ends were 3 bases for V and 6 bases for J; bases not matched to a gene: 2. The CDR3 runs 13 residues. CDR3 coding DNA: TGTGCCAGTAGTATCCGGGACAGAAACATTCAGTACTTC. The encoded protein is CASSIRDRNIQYF.

This clone showed up just a few times. The rearrangement links TRBV4-2 to TRBJ1-2; D is ambiguous. V dropped 0 bases and J dropped 4 bases, with 3 bases sitting between them. The length of the CDR3 is 12 residues. CDR1 LGHNA and CDR2 YNFKEQ come from the germline V gene. CDR3 sequence reads: CASSQDSYGYTF. DNA for the CDR3: TGTGCCAGCAGCCAAGATTCCTATGGCTACACCTTC.

This clone was seen only a few times. This rearrangement joins TRBV7-9 to TRBJ2-2, with D perhaps matching TRBD2 (6 bases). CDR1 is SEHNR and CDR2 is FQNEAQ in the germline V gene (reference sequence). The CDR3 runs to 17 residues. Deletions cut 5 bases from V and 2 bases from J, with 18 bases between. CDR3 region: CASSEGLAAGNTGELFF. Here the CDR3 DNA reads TGTGCCAGCAGCGAGGGACTCGCGGCTGGTAACACCGGGGAGCTGTTTTTT.

This clone came up once. The chain couples TRBV2 to TRBJ1-6; D is uncertain. V was cut by 6 bases and J by 9 bases, with 18 bases left in between. This CDR3 region has 15 residues. The V gene's germline CDR1 is SNHLY and CDR2 FYNNEI. The CDR3 DNA is TGTGCCAGCAGCTCTAATAGGAAGGAGACTTCACCCCTCCACTTT. Its protein is CASSSNRKETSPLHF.

This clone was counted only a few times. J is TRBJ1-1 and V is TRBV28, with D tentatively TRBD1 (5 bases). V gave up 2 bases and J gave up 0 bases, with 13 bases separating them. This CDR3 has 16 residues. Germline lookup yields CDR1 MDHEN and CDR2 SYDVKM. CDR3 amino acids: CASSLVGHRMNTEAFF. The CDR3 region has the DNA TGTGCCAGCAGTTTAGTCGGACACAGGATGAACACTGAAGCTTTCTTT.

About this clone itself: At one end, the junction sequence differs from germline, possibly due to a read error. The chain links TRBV6-1 to TRBJ1-1, with a weak D call TRBD1 (6 bases). Germline CDR1 and CDR2: MNHNS and SASEGT. The CDR3 is 14 residues long. The CDR3 loop is CASREETGQVEAFF. CDR3 DNA sequence: TGTGCCAGCAGGGAAGAAACAGGGCAGGTTGAAGCTTTCTTT.

The chain carries TRBV5-5 and TRBJ2-2, with 7 bases identical to TRBD1. The germline gives CDR1 SGHKS, CDR2 YYEKEE (reference sequence). Trimming cost V 5 bases and J 7 bases; bases outside gene matches: 8. The CDR3 is 14 amino acids. Here the CDR3 DNA reads TGTGCCAGCAGTCGGGACAGTACGGACGGGGAGCTGTTTTTT. The encoded protein is CASSRDSTDGELFF.

This chain uses TRBV7-8 with TRBJ2-2; 10 bases line up with TRBD2. CDR1 and CDR2 from the germline V gene are SGHVS and FQNEAQ. V was clipped by 5 bases and J by 6 bases; unmatched bases: 15. The CDR3 consists of 18 residues. The CDR3 spells CASSTRPAPSGSAGELFF. CDR3 coding DNA: TGTGCCAGCAGCACGAGGCCAGCTCCTAGCGGGAGTGCCGGGGAGCTGTTTTTT.

The chain is built from TRBV7-3 and TRBJ2-7; weak D call: TRBD2 (6 bases). Deletions cut 2 bases from V and 2 bases from J, with 13 bases between. This CDR3 is 15 amino acids long. In germline, CDR1 is SGHTA, CDR2 FQGTGA. CDR3 protein: CASSLDAGRTYEQYF. The CDR3 bases are TGTGCCAGCAGCTTAGATGCGGGGCGTACCTACGAGCAGTACTTC.

The table lists this clone with a count of one. One base away lies a much larger clone, so this may be a sequencing read error. The J gene is TRBJ2-3, the V gene TRBV11-3; no reliable D call. The CDR3 totals 12 residues. V shed 5 bases and J shed 0 bases, with 3 bases lying between them. The germline V gene encodes CDR1 SGHNT and CDR2 YENEEA. DNA of the CDR3: TGTGCCAGCAGCCTGAGCACAGATACGCAGTATTTT. Translated, it gives CASSLSTDTQYF. Using reference TRBV11-3 and TRBJ2-3 for the parts outside the CDR3, the full variable domain is EAGVVQSPRYKIIEKKQPVAFWCNPISGHNTLYWYLQNLGQGPELLIRYENEEAVDDSQLPKDRFSAERLKGVDSTLKIQPAELGDSAVYLCASSLSTDTQYFGPGTRLTVL.

This rearrangement joins TRBV29-1 to TRBJ2-3; tentatively, D is TRBD1 (6 bases). Germline-derived CDR1 and CDR2 are SQVTM and ANQGSEA. The length of the CDR3 is 15 residues. V was pared by 2 bases and J by 3 bases, with 15 bases between. CDR3 in DNA: TGCAGCGTTGAAATAACAGGGCTGCGGACAGATACGCAGTATTTT. The encoded protein is CSVEITGLRTDTQYF.

This clone has a single count. V gene TRBV27 combines with J gene TRBJ2-7; 11 bases match TRBD2. Germline CDR1 is MNHEY and CDR2 is SMNVEV (reference sequence). This CDR3 comprises 16 residues. Trimming took 5 bases from V and 2 from J; bases not matched to a gene: 8. In DNA form, the CDR3 reads TGTGCCAGCAGTGAAGGTCCGGGACTAGCGGCCTACGAGCAGTACTTC. Protein product: CASSEGPGLAAYEQYF.

The chain employs TRBV15 and TRBJ2-3; D call uncertain. The V end lost 1 base, the J end lost 2 bases, and 4 bases lay between the germline ends. The length of the CDR3 is 13 residues. Germline-derived CDR1 and CDR2 are LNHNV and YYDKDF (reference sequence). This CDR3 reads CATSRGATDTQYF. The CDR3 DNA reads TGTGCCACCAGCAGAGGAGCCACAGATACGCAGTATTTT.

V and J are TRBV5-4 and TRBJ2-7; D gene uncertain. The V and J ends lost 4 bases and 0 bases respectively, with 11 bases between them. The CDR3 is made up of 14 amino acids. CDR1 SGHNT and CDR2 YYREEE come from the germline V gene (reference sequence). The CDR3 here is CASSPGPDSYEQYF. The CDR3 coding sequence is TGTGCCAGCAGCCCCGGACCAGACTCCTACGAGCAGTACTTC.

V and J are TRBV28 and TRBJ2-3; TRBD2 might be the D (6 bases). V lost 6 bases to trimming and J lost 2 bases, with 18 bases between them. CDR1 is MDHEN, CDR2 SYDVKM, per germline. This CDR3 comprises 16 residues. The DNA of the CDR3 is TGTGCCAGCAGGGCGCATAGCGGTAAGATCACAGATACGCAGTATTTT. This encodes CASRAHSGKITDTQYF.

The chain combines TRBV9 with TRBJ2-3; D perhaps matches TRBD2 (6 bases). Trimming removed 3 bases from V and 3 bases from J, with 11 bases in between. In germline, CDR1 is SGDLS, CDR2 YYNGEE. This CDR3 has 14 amino acids. The CDR3 DNA reads TGTGCCAGCAGCGCGGGACTTACTACAGATACGCAGTATTTT. Its protein is CASSAGLTTDTQYF. Drawing the rest from reference TRBV9 and TRBJ2-3, the complete variable domain is DSGVTQTPKHLITATGQRVTLRCSPRSGDLSVYWYQQSLDQGLQFLIQYYNGEERAKGNILERFSAQQFPDLHSELNLSSLELGDSALYFCASSAGLTTDTQYFGPGTRLTVL.

The chain couples TRBV28 to TRBJ1-2; perhaps TRBD1 as D (5 bases). Germline CDR1 MDHEN, CDR2 SYDVKM. V shed 5 bases and J shed 4 bases, with 8 bases lying between them. CDR3 size: 12 residues. CDR3 DNA sequence: TGTGCCAGCAGTAGACAGACCTATGGCTACACCTTC. Encoded protein: CASSRQTYGYTF.

Ten or more counts support this clone. J is TRBJ2-1 and V is TRBV10-2; 10 nucleotides align to TRBD1. Germline CDR1 reads WSHSY; CDR2 reads SAAADI. V shed 7 bases and J 1 base; nucleotides not matched to a gene: 4. The CDR3 runs 15 residues. The CDR3 sequence: CASTPDRGSYNEQFF. CDR3 nucleotides: TGCGCCAGCACCCCGGACAGGGGGTCCTACAATGAGCAGTTCTTC.

The chain combines TRBV18 with TRBJ2-1; TRBD1 is a possible D gene (6 bases). From germline, CDR1 is KGHSH and CDR2 LQKENI. This CDR3 region has 14 residues. V lost 6 bases to trimming and J lost 5 bases, with 14 bases between them. CDR3 sequence reads: CASSAGRGNNEQFF. CDR3 DNA sequence: TGTGCCAGCTCGGCCGGCAGGGGCAACAATGAGCAGTTCTTC.

The chain recombines TRBV6-1 with TRBJ2-7; TRBD2 is a possible D gene (5 bases). The CDR3 length is 15 residues. CDR1 MNHNS and CDR2 SASEGT come from the germline V gene. V lost 4 bases to trimming and J lost 3 bases, with 16 bases between them. CDR3 sequence: CASSVLAGGYYEQYF. The DNA for the CDR3 is TGTGCCAGCAGTGTCTTGGCGGGCGGCTACTACGAGCAGTACTTC.

The gene calls are TRBV11-2 and TRBJ2-6; weak D call: TRBD1 (5 bases). The CDR3 runs 18 residues. V lost 3 bases to trimming and J lost 0 bases, with 15 bases between them. Germline lookup yields CDR1 SGHAT and CDR2 FQNNGV. CDR3 DNA sequence: TGTGCCAGCAGCTTTTGGACACTCTTAAGCTCTGGGGCCAACGTCCTGACTTTC. It specifies CASSFWTLLSSGANVLTF.

The chain employs TRBV5-1 and TRBJ2-7; possible D gene TRBD1, 6 bases. The CDR3 loop spans 16 amino acids. V lost 0 bases to trimming and J lost 4 bases, with 17 bases between them. CDR1 is SGHRS and CDR2 is YFSETQ in the germline V gene. Written as DNA, the CDR3 is TGCGCCAGCAGCTTGGAGACAGGTTTAGTAGGTTACGAGCAGTACTTC. Translation gives CASSLETGLVGYEQYF.

The V call is TRBV28, the J call TRBJ1-2, with 7 bases identical to TRBD1. J gave up 6 bases and V 4 bases, and 11 bases lay outside the gene matches. Germline V gene data show CDR1 as MDHEN and CDR2 as SYDVKM. The CDR3 consists of 15 residues. In DNA form, the CDR3 reads TGTGCCAGCAGTTCACAGCGACAGGGATATCATGGCTACACCTTC. Protein: CASSSQRQGYHGYTF.

The chain links TRBV5-1 to TRBJ2-3; no clear D gene. In germline, CDR1 is SGHRS, CDR2 YFSETQ. Trimming cost V 0 bases and J 1 base, with 12 bases left between them. This CDR3 has 16 residues. The CDR3 loop is CASSLGLSSGTDTQYF. DNA of the CDR3: TGCGCCAGCAGCTTGGGGCTGTCGTCAGGCACAGATACGCAGTATTTT.

This chain uses TRBV27 with TRBJ2-7, with 11 bases that match TRBD2. V was pared by 3 bases and J by 4 bases, with 8 bases of the junction left unmatched. The CDR3 contains 16 residues. CDR1 is MNHEY and CDR2 is SMNVEV in the germline V gene (reference sequence). DNA of the CDR3: TGTGCCAGCAGTTTTTTGGCTAGCGGGAGGTATTACGAGCAGTACTTC. It specifies CASSFLASGRYYEQYF.

This clone was seen more than once but under ten times. This chain links TRBV2 with TRBJ2-7, with D perhaps TRBD1 (6 bases). This CDR3 comprises 12 residues. Germline loops: CDR1 SNHLY, CDR2 FYNNEI. V lost 2 bases, J lost 5 bases, and 7 bases lay in between. The CDR3 coding sequence is TGTGCCAGCAGTGAACCAGGGGACGAGCAGTACTTC. It encodes CASSEPGDEQYF.

The CDR3 reads CASSLWASGRARDTQYF. The CDR3 DNA sequence: TGTGCCAGCAGTTTATGGGCTAGCGGGAGGGCGAGGGATACGCAGTATTTT. The chain is built from TRBV27 and TRBJ2-3, with 12 bases identical to TRBD2. The ends lost 1 base at V and 6 bases at J; junction bases unmatched: 8. The CDR3 is 17 residues long. Germline V gene sequence: CDR1 MNHEY, CDR2 SMNVEV (reference sequence).

This clone was seen at least ten times. J is TRBJ2-7 and V is TRBV27; D gene unclear. Germline CDR1 MNHEY, CDR2 SMNVEV (reference sequence). V shed 6 bases and J shed 2 bases, with 8 bases lying between them. This CDR3 spans 12 amino acids. CDR3 DNA: TGTGCCAGCAGAACGGCCACCTACGAGCAGTACTTC. Its translation is CASRTATYEQYF.

This clone was counted a single time. The genes are TRBV30 and TRBJ1-5, with D uncertain. Germline CDR1 is GTSNPN and CDR2 is SVGIG (reference sequence). Trimming took off 2 bases at V and 2 bases at J, with 10 bases between the two ends. CDR3 size: 14 residues. Written as DNA, the CDR3 is TGTGCCTGGAGTTTTAGGGCGGGCAATCAGCCCCAGCATTTT. Translated, it gives CAWSFRAGNQPQHF.